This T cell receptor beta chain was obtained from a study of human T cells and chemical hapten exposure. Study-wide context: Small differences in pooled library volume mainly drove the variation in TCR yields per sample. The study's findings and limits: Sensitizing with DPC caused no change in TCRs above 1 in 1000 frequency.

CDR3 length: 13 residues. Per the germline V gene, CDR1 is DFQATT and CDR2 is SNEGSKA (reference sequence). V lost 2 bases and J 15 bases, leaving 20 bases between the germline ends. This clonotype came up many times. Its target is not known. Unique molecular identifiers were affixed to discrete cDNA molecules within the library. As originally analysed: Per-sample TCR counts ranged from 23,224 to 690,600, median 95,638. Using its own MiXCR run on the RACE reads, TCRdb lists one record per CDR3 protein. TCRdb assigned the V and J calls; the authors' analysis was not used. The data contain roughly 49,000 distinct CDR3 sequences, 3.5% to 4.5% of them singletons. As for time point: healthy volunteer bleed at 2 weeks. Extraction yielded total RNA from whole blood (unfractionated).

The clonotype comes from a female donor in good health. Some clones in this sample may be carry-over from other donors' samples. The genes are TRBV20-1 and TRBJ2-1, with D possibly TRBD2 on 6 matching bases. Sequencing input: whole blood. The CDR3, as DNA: TGCAGTGCTAGATCCCAGTCGGGGGTCCCAAGGTTCTTC. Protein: CSARSQSGVPRFF.